This T cell receptor beta chain was profiled in a study of T-cell memory formation after mild COVID-19. Study as a whole: TCR clusters were mostly confined to one donor each.

This clonotype was seen only once. Germline V gene sequence: CDR1 MNHEY, CDR2 SVGEGT. J lost 3 bases, V lost 1 base, and 4 bases had no gene match. This CDR3 has 16 residues. TCRdb reanalysed the 5' RACE reads using MiXCR and keeps one entry per CDR3 protein. The sample holds 200,000 to 250,000 distinct CDR3 sequences; less than 20% are singletons and the top ten take approximately 3.5%. The chain joins TRBV6-2 or TRBV6-3 to TRBJ1-5; 9 nucleotides agree with TRBD1. This clonotype was obtained from a man in his late teens or twenties who had mild COVID-19 (a few samples of this study predate the infection). Cell type and time point are not known. Sequencing was performed on PBMCs or a T cell subset sorted from them (not recorded which). In nucleotides, the CDR3 is TGTGCCAGCAGTTACTTGGGACAGGGCCCCAATCAGCCCCAGCATTTT. Translating gives CASSYLGQGPNQPQHF.